The rows below give T cell receptor beta chains drawn from one sample of a study of cytomegalovirus exposure and HLA in healthy donors. Data came from immunoSEQ multiplex PCR; TCRdb stores just in-frame clones and leaves some out. The sample's table shows under 150,000 clones. The sample was PBMCs. All receptors derive from a woman aged 60-75 years in good health and CMV-seronegative. Each CDR3 is given with its conserved first and last residue.

J: TRBJ1-2; V: TRBV5-4; CDR3: CASSSDSNYGYTF
J: TRBJ1-1; V: TRBV28; CDR3: CASSPRKQAFF
J: TRBJ2-3; V: TRBV5-1; CDR3: CASRVTSGRVTDTQYF
J: TRBJ1-6; V: TRBV28; CDR3: CASSDDRRSPLHF
J: TRBJ2-3; V: TRBV14; CDR3: CASSPRDRAGSPYIDTQYF
J: TRBJ2-5; V: TRBV7-9; CDR3: CASSLDSGSGTQYF
J: TRBJ1-1; V: TRBV7-9; CDR3: CASSLARVEAFF
J: TRBJ2-5; V: TRBV5-1; CDR3: CASSSAGSGGETQYF
J: TRBJ2-1; V: TRBV12-5; CDR3: CASGRGFLIQGTDEQFF
J: TRBJ1-2; V: TRBV28; CDR3: CASSLGADNYGYTF